This TCR beta chain came from a study of identifying expanded T cells in peripheral blood. Study results and caveats: Differentially abundant clones: about 1.2 between replicates, about 16 at about two weeks, around 20 at four. Clone count variance between roughly 2-week samples rose with total template count.

Collection occurred without any documented infections or immune events in donors. Using immunoSEQ multiplex PCR, the repertoire was profiled, and TCRdb retains in-frame clones only, with some absent. This sample carries about 85,000 clones, about 88% of them seen once, and the ten largest clones take 19%. To note about this clone: Its antigen is still unknown.

CDR3 length equals 14 residues. Germline values: CDR1 GTSNPN, CDR2 SVGIG (reference sequence). The ends were cut back, 3 bases at V and 6 bases at J, with 17 bases in the middle. Sequenced: blood. The source of this sequence is a person aged 18 to 70 in good health. The V call is TRBV30, the J call TRBJ1-1; D possibly corresponds to TRBD1 (5 bases). CDR3 in DNA: TGTGCCTGGAGCGGGACGTTGTTGGGGTCTGAAGCTTTCTTT. This sequence encodes CAWSGTLLGSEAFF.